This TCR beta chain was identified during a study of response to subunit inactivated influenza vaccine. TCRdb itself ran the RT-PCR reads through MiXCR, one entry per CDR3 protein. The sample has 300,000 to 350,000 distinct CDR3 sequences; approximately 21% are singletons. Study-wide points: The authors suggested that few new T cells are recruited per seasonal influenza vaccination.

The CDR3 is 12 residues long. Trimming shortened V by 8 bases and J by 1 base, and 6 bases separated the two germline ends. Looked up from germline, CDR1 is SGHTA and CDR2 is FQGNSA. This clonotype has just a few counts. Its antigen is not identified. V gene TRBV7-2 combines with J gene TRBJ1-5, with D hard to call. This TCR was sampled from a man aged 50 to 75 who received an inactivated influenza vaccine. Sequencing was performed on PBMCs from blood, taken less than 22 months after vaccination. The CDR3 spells CASGMSNQPQHF. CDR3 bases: TGTGCCAGCGGCATGAGCAATCAGCCCCAGCATTTT. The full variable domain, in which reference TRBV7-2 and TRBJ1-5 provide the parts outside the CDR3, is GAGVSQSPSNKVTEKGKDVELRCDPISGHTALYWYRQSLGQGLEFLIYFQGNSAPDKSGLPSDRFSAERTGGSVSTLTIQRTQQEDSAVYLCASGMSNQPQHFGDGTRLSIL.